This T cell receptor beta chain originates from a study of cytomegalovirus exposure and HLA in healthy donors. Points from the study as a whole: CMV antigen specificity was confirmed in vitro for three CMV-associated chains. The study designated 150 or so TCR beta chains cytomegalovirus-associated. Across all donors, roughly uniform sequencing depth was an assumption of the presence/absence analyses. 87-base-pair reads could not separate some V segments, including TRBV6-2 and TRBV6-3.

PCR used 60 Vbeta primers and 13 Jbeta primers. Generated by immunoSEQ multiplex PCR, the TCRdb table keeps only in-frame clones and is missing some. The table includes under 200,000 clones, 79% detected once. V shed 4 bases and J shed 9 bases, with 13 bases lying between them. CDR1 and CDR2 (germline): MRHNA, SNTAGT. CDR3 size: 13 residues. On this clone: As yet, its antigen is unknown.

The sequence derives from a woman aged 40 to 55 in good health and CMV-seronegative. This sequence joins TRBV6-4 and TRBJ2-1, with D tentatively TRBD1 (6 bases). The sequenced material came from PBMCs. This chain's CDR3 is CASSVDRPSEQFF. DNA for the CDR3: TGTGCCAGCAGTGTGGACAGACCCAGTGAGCAGTTCTTC.